The rows below give T cell receptor beta chains drawn from one sample of a study of monozygotic twins with cystic fibrosis. Assay used: immunoSEQ multiplex PCR; TCRdb lists only in-frame clones, some missing. The sample yields some 25,000 clones, 96% seen once. The sample was blood. All receptors come from a girl between 2 and 10 years old with cystic fibrosis. Each CDR3 is given with its conserved first and last residue. The D gene is left open where the match is weak. A row's size may be missing; if present it is once, few, many or a size class.

V gene: TRBV7-9; clone size: few; J gene: TRBJ2-2; D gene: NA; CDR3 DNA: TGTGCCAGCAGCTTTTGGGGGAACACCGGGGAGCTGTTTTTT; CDR3 protein: CASSFWGNTGELFF
V gene: TRBV19; clone size: NA; J gene: TRBJ1-4; D gene: NA; CDR3 DNA: TGTGCCAGTACCGCAGGGGAACGCGCAACTAATGAAAAACTGTTTTTT; CDR3 protein: CASTAGERATNEKLFF
V gene: TRBV18; clone size: NA; J gene: TRBJ2-7; D gene: NA; CDR3 DNA: TGTGCCAGCTCACCGGGGGCAACCTACGAGCAGTACTTC; CDR3 protein: CASSPGATYEQYF
V gene: TRBV5-1; clone size: NA; J gene: TRBJ2-3; D gene: TRBD1; CDR3 DNA: TGCGCCAGCAGCTCTAGACAGGGTATCGGTACAGATACGCAGTATTTT; CDR3 protein: CASSSRQGIGTDTQYF
V gene: TRBV27; clone size: once; J gene: TRBJ2-3; D gene: TRBD2; CDR3 DNA: TGTGCCAGCAGTTTTGGGCGGGAGATAGCAGATACGCAGTATTTT; CDR3 protein: CASSFGREIADTQYF
V gene: TRBV9; clone size: NA; J gene: TRBJ2-1; D gene: TRBD2; CDR3 DNA: TGTGCCAGCAGCACCCACGGGACTAGCGGGGGAGGTGAGCAGTTCTTC; CDR3 protein: CASSTHGTSGGGEQFF
V gene: TRBV29-1; clone size: NA; J gene: TRBJ2-5; D gene: TRBD2; CDR3 DNA: TGCAGCGTTGCCCTAGCGGGAGGAGGAGAGACCCAGTACTTC; CDR3 protein: CSVALAGGGETQYF
V gene: TRBV4-3; clone size: NA; J gene: TRBJ1-2; D gene: NA; CDR3 DNA: TGCGCCAGCAGTCAGGAGGGGGTGGAGAACTATGGCTACACCTTC; CDR3 protein: CASSQEGVENYGYTF
V gene: TRBV6-1; clone size: NA; J gene: TRBJ2-7; D gene: NA; CDR3 DNA: TGTGCCAGCAGCCTCGACTCACCAGGCGGGTACGAGCAGTACTTC; CDR3 protein: CASSLDSPGGYEQYF
V gene: TRBV19; clone size: NA; J gene: TRBJ1-1; D gene: NA; CDR3 DNA: TGTGCCAGTAGTGGAACAGGGCTACCTAACACTGAAGCTTTCTTT; CDR3 protein: CASSGTGLPNTEAFF
V gene: TRBV25-1; clone size: NA; J gene: TRBJ1-4; D gene: TRBD1; CDR3 DNA: TGTGCCAGCAGTGACCAAACAGGGGCTGCTAATGAAAAACTGTTTTTT; CDR3 protein: CASSDQTGAANEKLFF
V gene: TRBV7-8; clone size: NA; J gene: TRBJ2-5; D gene: NA; CDR3 DNA: TGTGCCAGCAGCCCTTACCCCCAGGGGGAGACCCAGTACTTC; CDR3 protein: CASSPYPQGETQYF
V gene: TRBV6-5; clone size: NA; J gene: TRBJ2-3; D gene: TRBD2; CDR3 DNA: TGTGCCAGCAGTTACTCCGGCGGGAGAACAGATACGCAGTATTTT; CDR3 protein: CASSYSGGRTDTQYF
V gene: TRBV5-8; clone size: NA; J gene: TRBJ2-3; D gene: NA; CDR3 DNA: TGTGCCAGCAGCTTGGTGCGACAGTTCTTTAGCACAGATACGCAGTATTTT; CDR3 protein: CASSLVRQFFSTDTQYF
V gene: TRBV9; clone size: NA; J gene: TRBJ1-2; D gene: TRBD1; CDR3 DNA: TGTGCCAGCAGCGTAGAGGCAGGGGGAGATGGCTACACCTTC; CDR3 protein: CASSVEAGGDGYTF
V gene: TRBV19; clone size: NA; J gene: TRBJ2-1; D gene: NA; CDR3 DNA: TGTGCCAGTAGTTTAGGTGGTCGGCGGACAATTTACAATGAGCAGTTCTTC; CDR3 protein: CASSLGGRRTIYNEQFF
V gene: TRBV6-5; clone size: NA; J gene: TRBJ1-1; D gene: NA; CDR3 DNA: TGTGCCAGCAGTTACCCCCGACAAAAATTGAACACTGAAGCTTTCTTT; CDR3 protein: CASSYPRQKLNTEAFF
V gene: TRBV4-1; clone size: NA; J gene: TRBJ2-3; D gene: NA; CDR3 DNA: TGCGCCAGCAGCCAAGATTGGACTAGGGGGCGGGGTACGCAGTATTTT; CDR3 protein: CASSQDWTRGRGTQYF
V gene: TRBV5-1; clone size: NA; J gene: TRBJ1-2; D gene: NA; CDR3 DNA: TGCGCCAGCAGCTACGGACGCAACTATGGCTACACCTTC; CDR3 protein: CASSYGRNYGYTF
V gene: TRBV15; clone size: NA; J gene: TRBJ2-7; D gene: NA; CDR3 DNA: TGTGCCACCAGCAGCCATTCCTACGAGCAGTACTTC; CDR3 protein: CATSSHSYEQYF
V gene: TRBV6-5; clone size: once; J gene: TRBJ2-7; D gene: NA; CDR3 DNA: TGTGCCAGCAGTTACTCTGCGACGGGGGTTTCCTACGAGCAGTACTTC; CDR3 protein: CASSYSATGVSYEQYF
V gene: TRBV19; clone size: NA; J gene: TRBJ2-1; D gene: TRBD2; CDR3 DNA: TGTGCCAGTAGTAACGGGAGGACGTCCTACAATGAGCAGTTCTTC; CDR3 protein: CASSNGRTSYNEQFF
V gene: TRBV4-1; clone size: NA; J gene: TRBJ2-4; D gene: NA; CDR3 DNA: TGCGCCAGCAGCCAAGCCGAGGGGGACATTCAGTACTTC; CDR3 protein: CASSQAEGDIQYF
V gene: TRBV2; clone size: NA; J gene: TRBJ1-2; D gene: NA; CDR3 DNA: TGTGCCAGCAATCCGGTGGCGGACTATGGCTACACCTTC; CDR3 protein: CASNPVADYGYTF
V gene: TRBV19; clone size: NA; J gene: TRBJ2-2; D gene: NA; CDR3 DNA: TGTGCCACTAAAACGGAGGCTGGCGTCACCGGGGAGCTGTTTTTT; CDR3 protein: CATKTEAGVTGELFF
V gene: TRBV6-5; clone size: NA; J gene: TRBJ1-2; D gene: NA; CDR3 DNA: TGTGCCAGCAGCTCCCCTGGGACGGCTAACTATGGCTACACCTTC; CDR3 protein: CASSSPGTANYGYTF